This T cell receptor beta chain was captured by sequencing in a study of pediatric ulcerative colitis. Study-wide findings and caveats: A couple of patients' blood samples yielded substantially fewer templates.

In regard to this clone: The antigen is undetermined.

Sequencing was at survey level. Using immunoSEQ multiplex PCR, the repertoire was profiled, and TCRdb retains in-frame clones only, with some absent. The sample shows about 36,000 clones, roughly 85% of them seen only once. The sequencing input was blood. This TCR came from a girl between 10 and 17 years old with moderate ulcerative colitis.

The CDR3 here is CASSLEGAANTGELFF. The CDR3, as DNA: TGCGCCAGCAGCTTGGAAGGTGCCGCGAACACCGGGGAGCTGTTTTTT. The chain combines TRBV5-1 with TRBJ2-2; D call uncertain. This CDR3 region has 16 residues. V was shortened by 0 bases and J by 0 bases, with 9 bases between the two germline ends. Per germline, CDR1 SGHRS and CDR2 YFSETQ.